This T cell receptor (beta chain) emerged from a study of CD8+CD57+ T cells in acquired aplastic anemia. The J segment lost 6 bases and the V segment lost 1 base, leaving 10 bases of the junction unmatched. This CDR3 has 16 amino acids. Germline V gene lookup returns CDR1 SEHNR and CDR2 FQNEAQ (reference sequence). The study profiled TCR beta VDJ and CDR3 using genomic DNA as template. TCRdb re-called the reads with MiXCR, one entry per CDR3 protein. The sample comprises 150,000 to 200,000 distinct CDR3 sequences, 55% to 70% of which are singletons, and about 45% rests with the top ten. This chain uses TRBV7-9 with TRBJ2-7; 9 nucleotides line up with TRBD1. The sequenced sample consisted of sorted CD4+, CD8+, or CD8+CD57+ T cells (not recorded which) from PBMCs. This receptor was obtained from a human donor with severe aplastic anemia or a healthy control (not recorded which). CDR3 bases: TGTGCCAGCAGCTTAGAGAAGGGACAGGGCCGTCTCGAGCAGTACTTC. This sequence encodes CASSLEKGQGRLEQYF.